The sequence of this T cell receptor (beta chain) was determined in a study of blood T cell repertoires in COVID-19. On the study more broadly: The origin of the acute and convalescent COVID-19 samples was the United States, Italy and Spain.

The CDR3 runs 13 residues. With V trimmed by 7 bases and J by 3 bases, 3 bases remained unmatched. Per the germline V gene, CDR1 is MDHEN and CDR2 is SYDVKM. This table comes from immunoSEQ multiplex PCR, and its TCRdb copy is limited to in-frame clones, with some not included. This table has over 200,000 clones, 85% to 90% appearing once. The V gene is TRBV28, the J gene TRBJ1-5; 7 positions match TRBD1. This receptor was taken from a man younger than 45 who had recovered from COVID-19. Sequencing input: PBMCs or T cells enriched from blood (not recorded which). The CDR3 DNA follows: TGTGCCAGCACAAGGGGGCCCAATCAGCCCCAGCATTTT. Protein product: CASTRGPNQPQHF.